This T cell receptor beta chain was documented in a study of cytomegalovirus exposure and HLA in healthy donors. This clone is a singleton in its sample. CDR1 MNHEY and CDR2 SMNVEV come from the germline V gene (reference sequence). The CDR3 has 11 amino acids. The ends lost 9 bases at V and 8 bases at J; junction bases unmatched: 4. Use of 60 Vbeta and 13 Jbeta primers characterized the PCR. Clones were sequenced by immunoSEQ multiplex PCR, and TCRdb holds only the in-frame ones, with some missing. The data contain 150,000 to 200,000 clones, roughly 85% of them seen just once; the ten biggest clones take up 2.5%.

Sample: PBMCs. The TCR sequence derives from a young man in good health and CMV-seropositive. The V call is TRBV27, the J call TRBJ1-2; 9 nucleotides match TRBD1. In DNA form, the CDR3 reads TGTGCCAGGGACAGGGGTAAAGGCTACACCTTC. Amino acids: CARDRGKGYTF.